These T cell receptor beta chains were read from a single sample in a study of shared clonotypes between healthy human individuals. TCRdb keeps only in-frame clones here, not all; method: immunoSEQ multiplex PCR. The data show 2,500,000 or so clones, around 93% seen once. The sample consisted of naive CD4+ T cells from PBMCs. The receptors here all came from a man between 18 and 29 years old in good health. Some clones in this sample may be carry-over from other donors' samples. Each CDR3 is given with its conserved first and last residue. The order of the fields is V gene, D gene, clone size, J gene, CDR3 DNA, CDR3 protein. A D gene is named only where the DNA matches it firmly. Clone sizes are given selectively: once, few, many, or a class where the clone is expanded.

>TRBV7-8|NA|NA|TRBJ2-3
TGTGCCAGCAGCTTATTTGCTGGAGGCACAGATACGCAGTATTTT
CASSLFAGGTDTQYF
>TRBV5-4|NA|NA|TRBJ2-2
TGTGCCAGCAGCGCGAGGAGGGGGCCGAGGATCGGGGAGCTGTTTTTT
CASSARRGPRIGELFF
>TRBV10-1|NA|NA|TRBJ2-1
TGCGCCAGCAGTGAGTCGAGGGGCGGGCCGTCCTACAATGAGCAGTTCTTC
CASSESRGGPSYNEQFF
>TRBV28|TRBD2|NA|TRBJ2-1
TGTGCCAGCAGGGGATTAGCGGGTATTGCCTACAATGAGCAGTTCTTC
CASRGLAGIAYNEQFF
>TRBV9|NA|NA|TRBJ1-3
TGTGCCAGCAGCCTACTAGGGGGGGGAAACACCATATATTTT
CASSLLGGGNTIYF
>TRBV7-3|TRBD1|NA|TRBJ2-6
TGTGCCAGCAGCTTAGGGACAGGACAGCGCCCAACTTTC
CASSLGTGQRPTF
>TRBV2|TRBD1|NA|TRBJ2-3
TGTGCCAGCAGTGAGGGTTTTCAGGGGGCGGCGGATACGCAGTATTTT
CASSEGFQGAADTQYF
>TRBV5-5|NA|NA|TRBJ1-1
TGTGCCAGCAGCTTTTCGGGGGCTCGAGGGACTGAAGCTTTCTTT
CASSFSGARGTEAFF
>TRBV30|NA|once|TRBJ2-3
TGTGCCTGGAGTGCAGGAAGGGCAGATACGCAGTATTTT
CAWSAGRADTQYF
>TRBV5-1|NA|NA|TRBJ2-7
TGCGCCAGCAGCCAACAGGGTAGCTACGAGCAGTACTTC
CASSQQGSYEQYF
>TRBV18|NA|NA|TRBJ2-5
TGTGCCAGCCTAGCAGCAGCCTTCGCGGGAGAGACCCAGTACTTC
CASLAAAFAGETQYF
>TRBV5-8|NA|once|TRBJ2-7
TGTGCCAGCAGCTTCGCGGATCTACGACTAGTGAGGCAGTACTTC
CASSFADLRLVRQYF
>TRBV5-1|TRBD1|NA|TRBJ2-7
TGCGCCAGCAGCGAACCGGGACAGGGGTGGGAGCAGTACTTC
CASSEPGQGWEQYF
>TRBV6-1|NA|NA|TRBJ2-7
TGTGCCAGCAGCCACACGGGAGTAGCACCCTACGAGCAGTACTTC
CASSHTGVAPYEQYF
>TRBV5-1|NA|NA|TRBJ2-7
TGCGCCAGCAAGATAAGGGACTTGATAGCTGAGCAGTACTTC
CASKIRDLIAEQYF
>TRBV5-6|NA|NA|TRBJ2-7
TGTGCCAGCAGCCCGAGGACGGGGCACTACGAGCAGTACTTC
CASSPRTGHYEQYF
>TRBV11-2|TRBD1|NA|TRBJ2-2
TGTGCCAGCACCCCCAGGGGGCAGGGGAACACCGGGGAGCTGTTTTTT
CASTPRGQGNTGELFF
>TRBV7-3|NA|NA|TRBJ2-2
TGTGCCAGCAGCCCGGGAAGGACCGGGGAGCTGTTTTTT
CASSPGRTGELFF
>TRBV11-3|NA|NA|TRBJ1-1
TGTGCCAGCAGCTCCCAAGTAGGCACTGAAGCTTTCTTT
CASSSQVGTEAFF
>TRBV7-2|NA|NA|TRBJ1-3
TGTGCCAGCAGCTCTTCAGACTCTGGAAACACCATATATTTT
CASSSSDSGNTIYF
>TRBV28|TRBD1|NA|TRBJ2-1
TGTGCCAGCAGTTTCCCCTCCGTGGACAGGGGAGACAATGAGCAGTTCTTC
CASSFPSVDRGDNEQFF
>TRBV4-3|NA|NA|TRBJ1-2
TGCGCCAGCAGCCGCATCGTCCTGGGGAACGGCGGCTACACCTTC
CASSRIVLGNGGYTF
>TRBV5-5|NA|NA|TRBJ1-3
TGTGCCAGCAGCTTGGGCCGTTCTTCCTCTGGAAACACCATATATTTT
CASSLGRSSSGNTIYF
>TRBV18|TRBD1|NA|TRBJ2-7
TGTGCCAGCTCACCTCGCGGACAGGGTTTTCACGAGCAGTACTTC
CASSPRGQGFHEQYF
>TRBV19|NA|NA|TRBJ1-5
TGTGCCAGTGGGAGACAGAGTGGTCTACAGCCCCAGCATTTT
CASGRQSGLQPQHF
>TRBV7-9|NA|NA|TRBJ1-1
TGTGCCAGCAGTTTAACTCAGGGGATTGAAGCTTTCTTT
CASSLTQGIEAFF
>TRBV4-1|NA|NA|TRBJ1-6
TGCGCCAGCAGCCACCCAACAGGGTCACCCCTCCACTTT
CASSHPTGSPLHF
>TRBV5-1|NA|NA|TRBJ1-1
TGCGCCAGCAGCTTCCAGGGGAGGAAAGTTTTTACTGAAGCTTTCTTT
CASSFQGRKVFTEAFF
>TRBV14|TRBD2|NA|TRBJ2-1
TGTGCCAGCAGTAGCGCGGGAGATTACAATGAGCAGTTCTTC
CASSSAGDYNEQFF
>TRBV11-2|TRBD1|NA|TRBJ2-7
TGTGCCAGCAGCTTAGCTTCCGGGACAGGGCTCCCCGAGCAGTACTTC
CASSLASGTGLPEQYF
>TRBV6-6|NA|NA|TRBJ2-7
TGTGCCAGCAGTGCCCGACAGGACCCCAACGAGCAGTACTTC
CASSARQDPNEQYF
>TRBV5-1|NA|NA|TRBJ2-7
TGCGCCAGCAGCTTGACGGGCCTCCCCTTCTACGAGCAGTACTTC
CASSLTGLPFYEQYF
>TRBV18|TRBD1|NA|TRBJ1-4
TGTGCCAGCTCACGAGGGACAGGGGGCGATGAAAAACTGTTTTTT
CASSRGTGGDEKLFF
>TRBV9|NA|NA|TRBJ2-5
TGTGCCAGCAGCGTAGACCTCAGGTCCGGGGAGACCCAGTACTTC
CASSVDLRSGETQYF
>TRBV28|NA|once|TRBJ2-3
TGTGCCAGCAGTTTGGGCTCCACGCAGTATTTT
CASSLGSTQYF
>TRBV7-2|NA|few|TRBJ1-2
TGTGCCAGCAGCCCTGGATGGGCCTATGGCTACACCTTC
CASSPGWAYGYTF
>TRBV7-3|TRBD1|NA|TRBJ2-3
TGTGCCAGCAGCCCCCTCTCGGGGACAGGGAGCACAGATACGCAGTATTTT
CASSPLSGTGSTDTQYF
>TRBV5-1|NA|NA|TRBJ1-5
TGCGCCAGCAGCTTGGGAGAGGGGGACCAGCCCCAGCATTTT
CASSLGEGDQPQHF